These T cell receptor beta chains were read from a single sample in a study of CXCR3-negative and CXCR3-positive naive CD8 T cells. TCRdb reprocessed the 5' RACE reads, keeping one entry per CDR3 protein, no DNA. The sample includes about 89,000 distinct CDR3 sequences. The sequenced sample consisted of naive CXCR3+ CD8+ T cells from blood. Every receptor here comes from a human donor in good health. Some clones in this sample may be carry-over from other donors' samples. The CDR3 runs from the conserved cysteine through the conserved F or W.

V	J	CDR3
TRBV19	TRBJ2-7	CASSAGRTYEQYF
TRBV19	TRBJ2-1	CASNVDAVTYNEQFF
TRBV5-1	TRBJ2-7	CASSWDSQEQYF
TRBV29-1	TRBJ1-2	CSADDSGAVYGYTF
TRBV29-1	TRBJ2-2	CSVEKSSGTGELFF
TRBV20-1	TRBJ2-5	CSARGLYQETQYF
TRBV9	TRBJ2-3	CASSAPRTGGSTDTQYF
TRBV27	TRBJ1-6	CASSWTGSSYNSPLHF
TRBV29-1	TRBJ2-2	CSVLSQGELFF
TRBV28	TRBJ2-4	CASSSIARGFKNIQYF
TRBV9	TRBJ1-3	CASSEGDPGNTIYF
TRBV5-6	TRBJ2-1	CASSLSGQGAYEQFF
TRBV28	TRBJ2-2	CASSGAWSGDYTGELFF
TRBV7-9	TRBJ2-5	CASSVLLAGVKETQYF
TRBV20-1	TRBJ2-1	CSASGVGLAGNNEQFF
TRBV6-5	TRBJ1-3	CASSELGGTAFGNTIYF
TRBV29-1	TRBJ1-2	CSALTGEGYGYTF
TRBV5-1	TRBJ1-2	CASSFGESYGYTF
TRBV12-3/TRBV12-4	TRBJ1-1	CASTPGKIEAFF
TRBV6-2/TRBV6-3	TRBJ2-1	CASRTRGSYNEQFF